Following are 27 T cell receptor beta chains from one sample sequenced in a study of T cells in Graves' hyperthyroidism and ophthalmopathy. Amplification of TCR beta CDR3 regions was performed using RNA transcripts as template. Primed by the HTBI set, a first-round RT-PCR was run on the TCR CDR3. One entry per CDR3 protein, called by TCRdb with MiXCR from the multiplex PCR reads. This table holds about 640,000 distinct CDR3 sequences, around 13% found once. The sample taken for sequencing was blood. The source is a woman aged 45-59 years with Graves' ophthalmopathy.

The chain has TRBV30 and TRBJ2-3; no definite D call. The CDR3 extends over 12 amino acids. CDR1 is GTSNPN and CDR2 is SVGIG in the germline V gene (reference sequence). Trimming left V 1 base short and J 6 bases short, with 8 bases between. CDR3 sequence: CAWSALRDTQYF. In DNA form, the CDR3 reads TGTGCCTGGAGTGCCCTTCGGGATACGCAGTATTTT.

The chain employs TRBV5-1 and TRBJ1-4, with 9 bases aligning to TRBD1. This CDR3 region has 14 residues. Germline CDR1 is SGHRS and CDR2 is YFSETQ. Unmatched junction bases numbered 4, after V lost 6 bases and J lost 4 bases. The CDR3 sequence is CASTRTGVNEKLFF. In nucleotides, the CDR3 is TGCGCCAGCACCAGGACAGGGGTTAATGAAAAACTGTTTTTT.

This clonotype was detected many times. CDR3 coding DNA: TGTGCCAGCAGTTATAACCAAGAGACCCAGTACTTC. This sequence encodes CASSYNQETQYF. The chain couples TRBV6-2 or TRBV6-3 to TRBJ2-5; D not certain. This CDR3 is built from 12 residues. The germline V gene encodes CDR1 MNHEY and CDR2 SVGEGT. V dropped 3 bases and J dropped 0 bases, with 2 bases sitting between them.

This chain links TRBV5-1 with TRBJ2-5, with TRBD2 identical over 15 bases. V trimming: 0 bases; J trimming: 0 bases; junction bases outside the gene matches: 6. The CDR3 totals 19 residues. The V gene's germline CDR1 is SGHRS and CDR2 YFSETQ. CDR3 in DNA: TGCGCCAGCAGCTTGGCCTTAGGACTAGCGGGAGGGTACCAAGAGACCCAGTACTTC. The encoded protein is CASSLALGLAGGYQETQYF. The whole variable domain, filled in from reference TRBV5-1 and TRBJ2-5, reads KAGVTQTPRYLIKTRGQQVTLSCSPISGHRSVSWYQQTPGQGLQFLFEYFSETQRNKGNFPGRFSGRQFSNSRSEMNVSTLELGDSALYLCASSLALGLAGGYQETQYFGPGTRLLVL.

This clonotype showed up just a few times. This rearrangement joins TRBV28 to TRBJ2-3; TRBD2 aligns across 9 bases. Per germline, CDR1 MDHEN and CDR2 SYDVKM. CDR3 size: 14 residues. V lost 6 bases to trimming and J lost 4 bases; unmatched junction nucleotides: 5. The CDR3 reads CASSPGTSPDTQYF. The CDR3 DNA follows: TGTGCCAGCAGCCCGGGGACTAGCCCAGATACGCAGTATTTT.

The J gene is TRBJ1-6, the V gene TRBV20-1; 8 bases agree with TRBD1. From germline, CDR1 is DFQATT and CDR2 SNEGSKA (reference sequence). V lost 3 bases, J lost 7 bases, and 5 bases stayed unmatched. The CDR3 has 14 amino acids. This chain's CDR3 is CSAREDRENSPLHF. The CDR3 bases are TGCAGTGCTAGGGAGGACAGGGAGAATTCACCCCTCCACTTT.

This clonotype turned up a few times. The chain is built from TRBV20-1 and TRBJ1-4; perhaps TRBD1 as D (5 bases). This CDR3 has 15 amino acids. The germline V gene has CDR1 DFQATT and CDR2 SNEGSKA (reference sequence). V dropped 3 bases and J dropped 0 bases, with 11 bases sitting between them. Here the CDR3 DNA reads TGCAGTGCTAGTGCCACAGGACCAACTAATGAAAAACTGTTTTTT. It codes for CSASATGPTNEKLFF.

The rearrangement joins TRBV7-2 to TRBJ1-2; 12 positions agree with TRBD1. V dropped 5 bases and J dropped 6; count of bases not matched to a gene: 16. This CDR3 has 18 residues. CDR1 is SGHTA and CDR2 is FQGNSA in the germline V gene. The DNA for the CDR3 is TGTGCCAGCAGCCCCGAAGACCGGGACAGGGGGCGCGAGAATGGCTACACCTTC. The encoded protein is CASSPEDRDRGRENGYTF. Supplemented by reference TRBV7-2 and TRBJ1-2, the full variable domain reads GAGVSQSPSNKVTEKGKDVELRCDPISGHTALYWYRQSLGQGLEFLIYFQGNSAPDKSGLPSDRFSAERTGGSVSTLTIQRTQQEDSAVYLCASSPEDRDRGRENGYTFGSGTRLTVV.

This clonotype was detected a few times. The chain uses TRBV7-9 and TRBJ2-1; 10 bases match TRBD2. With 0 bases clipped from V and 5 bases from J, the junction kept 4 bases outside the gene matches. The CDR3 is 16 amino acids. Germline CDR1 SEHNR, CDR2 FQNEAQ (reference sequence). The DNA of the CDR3 is TGTGCCAGCAGCTTAGCACTAGCGGGAATAGACAATGAGCAGTTCTTC. Amino acid sequence: CASSLALAGIDNEQFF.

This clonotype was seen ten or more times. This rearrangement joins TRBV12-5 to TRBJ1-1; D not certain. The CDR3 covers 14 residues. V was cut by 4 bases and J by 1 base, with 10 bases left in between. Looked up from germline, CDR1 is LGHNT and CDR2 is FRNRAP. The CDR3 DNA reads as TGTGCTAGTGGTTCACAATTAACGAACACTGAAGCTTTCTTT. It encodes CASGSQLTNTEAFF.

This clonotype has at least ten counts. This sequence joins TRBV5-1 and TRBJ2-7; 7 positions match TRBD1. V trimming: 4 bases; J trimming: 4 bases; junction bases outside the gene matches: 2. Germline CDR1 reads SGHRS; CDR2 reads YFSETQ. This CDR3 has 12 residues. The CDR3 sequence is CASSPGQYEQYF. CDR3 bases: TGCGCCAGCAGCCCGGGACAGTACGAGCAGTACTTC.

This clonotype was seen at least ten times. The chain recombines TRBV18 with TRBJ2-7, with unresolved D. The V and J ends lost 2 bases and 2 bases respectively, with 7 bases between them. CDR3 size: 13 residues. CDR1 is KGHSH and CDR2 is LQKENI in the germline V gene. The CDR3 nucleotides read TGTGCCAGCTCACCAAGTGCTACCTACGAGCAGTACTTC. Its translation: CASSPSATYEQYF.

At least ten counts were recorded for this clonotype. This chain links TRBV7-2 with TRBJ2-2, with D uncertain. Trimming took off 0 bases at V and 6 bases at J, with 11 bases between the two ends. There are 15 residues in the CDR3. CDR1 SGHTA and CDR2 FQGNSA come from the germline V gene. The CDR3 DNA sequence: TGTGCCAGCAGCTTAGCGGGTGTCTTCGCCGGGGAGCTGTTTTTT. It translates to CASSLAGVFAGELFF.

This clonotype has at least ten counts. The rearrangement uses TRBV5-1 and TRBJ2-2, with D tentatively TRBD2 (5 bases). V gave up 0 bases and J gave up 0 bases, with 9 bases separating them. The V gene's germline CDR1 is SGHRS and CDR2 YFSETQ. The CDR3 length is 16 residues. CDR3 sequence reads: CASSLGGGPNTGELFF. The CDR3 DNA reads TGCGCCAGCAGCTTGGGAGGAGGACCGAACACCGGGGAGCTGTTTTTT.

This clonotype was seen many times. In nucleotides, the CDR3 is TGTGCCAGCAGCGTAGAACTGGACAGCAAGAATTCACCCCTCCACTTT. Residues: CASSVELDSKNSPLHF. The chain links TRBV9 to TRBJ1-6, with D possibly being TRBD1 (6 bases). Trimming shortened V by 0 bases and J by 7 bases, and 14 bases separated the two germline ends. Germline-derived CDR1 and CDR2 are SGDLS and YYNGEE. CDR3 length: 16 residues.

This clonotype was detected many times. V and J are TRBV6-1 and TRBJ1-1; D possibly corresponds to TRBD1 (6 bases). The CDR3 is 19 residues long. The germline CDR1 and CDR2 sequences are MNHNS and SASEGT. V dropped 4 bases and J dropped 6 bases, with 30 bases sitting between them. In DNA, the CDR3 is TGTGCCAGCAGTGTTAGGGTAACGGGGGGCAGGCTTAGAGTATCTGAAGCTTTCTTT. Protein: CASSVRVTGGRLRVSEAFF.

The chain joins TRBV24-1 to TRBJ1-2, with 9 nucleotides matching TRBD1. The CDR3 extends over 15 amino acids. Germline V gene data show CDR1 as KGHDR and CDR2 as SFDVKD. Losses at the gene ends were 4 bases for V and 4 bases for J; bases not matched to a gene: 6. CDR3 sequence: CATSESTGGVYGYTF. The CDR3 region has the DNA TGTGCCACCAGTGAATCTACAGGGGGCGTCTATGGCTACACCTTC.

This chain connects TRBV11-1 to TRBJ2-4; D is ambiguous. The CDR3 is 16 residues long. Trimming stripped 5 bases from V and 1 base from J, with 15 bases between. CDR1 is SGHAT and CDR2 is FQDESV in the germline V gene (reference sequence). CDR3 nucleotides: TGTGCCAGCAGCCACTCGGACGTGGGGGCCAAAAACATTCAGTACTTC. This encodes CASSHSDVGAKNIQYF.

As for this clonotype: One junction end disagrees with the germline gene, perhaps due to a read error. This chain uses TRBV20-1 with TRBJ1-5, with a possible D match to TRBD1 (5 bases). The CDR3 extends over 16 amino acids. The V gene's germline CDR1 is DFQATT and CDR2 SNEGSKA (reference sequence). For the CDR3, the DNA is TGCAATGCTAGAGATCTCGGGGGGGGTGGTGGTCAGCCCCAGCATTTT. Protein: CNARDLGGGGGQPQHF.

This clonotype has at least ten counts. V gene TRBV7-2 combines with J gene TRBJ2-1; 15 positions match TRBD2. This CDR3 is built from 16 residues. V lost 5 bases to trimming and J lost 10 bases; unmatched junction nucleotides: 9. In germline, CDR1 is SGHTA, CDR2 FQGNSA. CDR3 protein: CASSRTSGRGDREQFF. In nucleotides, the CDR3 is TGTGCCAGCAGCCGGACTAGCGGGAGGGGAGACAGAGAGCAGTTCTTC.

This clonotype was picked up many times. The CDR3 protein is CATSRERKQGPYNEQFF. CDR3 DNA sequence: TGTGCCACCAGCAGAGAGAGGAAACAGGGCCCGTACAATGAGCAGTTCTTC. V is TRBV15 and J is TRBJ2-1; weak D call: TRBD1 (6 bases). Germline lookup yields CDR1 LNHNV and CDR2 YYDKDF (reference sequence). Trimming stripped 0 bases from V and 4 bases from J, with 16 bases between. CDR3 length: 17 residues.

This chain joins TRBV28 and TRBJ1-2; the D gene is possibly TRBD1 (5 bases). Trimming took off 6 bases at V and 5 bases at J, with 7 bases between the two ends. Germline V gene data show CDR1 as MDHEN and CDR2 as SYDVKM. This CDR3 has 11 amino acids. The CDR3 coding sequence is TGTGCCAGCAGACGACAGTATGGCTACACCTTC. As protein: CASRRQYGYTF.

This clonotype was counted only a few times. The rearrangement uses TRBV5-4 and TRBJ1-4, with 9 bases that match TRBD1. V lost 4 bases, J lost 3 bases, and 4 bases stayed unmatched. CDR1 is SGHNT and CDR2 is YYREEE in the germline V gene (reference sequence). The CDR3 consists of 15 residues. CDR3 amino acids: CASSPQGASNEKLFF. The CDR3 nucleotides are TGTGCCAGCAGCCCACAGGGGGCTTCTAATGAAAAACTGTTTTTT.

The sample holds many counts of this clonotype. The chain combines TRBV18 with TRBJ2-1, with 9 bases lining up with TRBD2. The CDR3 spans 13 residues. After removal of 3 bases from V and 9 bases from J, the junction contained 3 bases not matched to a gene. Germline V lookup: CDR1 KGHSH, CDR2 LQKENI. The CDR3 here is CASSPPTSGEQFF. CDR3 DNA: TGTGCCAGCTCACCGCCGACTAGCGGTGAGCAGTTCTTC.

This clonotype was detected ten times or more. The chain is built from TRBV28 and TRBJ1-5; 7 positions agree with TRBD1. V gave up 5 bases and J gave up 1 base; unmatched junction bases: 14. The germline V gene encodes CDR1 MDHEN and CDR2 SYDVKM. This CDR3 contains 18 residues. CDR3 region: CASSPAVGARGSNQPQHF. The CDR3 DNA reads TGTGCCAGCAGTCCCGCGGTGGGGGCCAGGGGGAGCAATCAGCCCCAGCATTTT.

Ten or more counts support this clonotype. This CDR3 reads CSARERNYNEQFF. The DNA for the CDR3 is TGCAGTGCTAGAGAAAGGAATTACAATGAGCAGTTCTTC. This chain joins TRBV20-1 and TRBJ2-1; D is ambiguous. Trimming stripped 0 bases from V and 4 bases from J, with 7 bases between. Germline V lookup: CDR1 DFQATT, CDR2 SNEGSKA (reference sequence). This CDR3 spans 13 amino acids.

This clonotype occurred many times. The gene calls are TRBV7-8 and TRBJ2-2; no firm D call. V was pared by 1 base and J by 4 bases, with 13 bases between. CDR1 and CDR2 (germline): SGHVS, FQNEAQ. The CDR3 runs to 16 residues. Here the CDR3 reads CASSLEGYWGTGELFF. The CDR3 DNA follows: TGTGCCAGCAGCTTAGAGGGATACTGGGGCACCGGGGAGCTGTTTTTT.